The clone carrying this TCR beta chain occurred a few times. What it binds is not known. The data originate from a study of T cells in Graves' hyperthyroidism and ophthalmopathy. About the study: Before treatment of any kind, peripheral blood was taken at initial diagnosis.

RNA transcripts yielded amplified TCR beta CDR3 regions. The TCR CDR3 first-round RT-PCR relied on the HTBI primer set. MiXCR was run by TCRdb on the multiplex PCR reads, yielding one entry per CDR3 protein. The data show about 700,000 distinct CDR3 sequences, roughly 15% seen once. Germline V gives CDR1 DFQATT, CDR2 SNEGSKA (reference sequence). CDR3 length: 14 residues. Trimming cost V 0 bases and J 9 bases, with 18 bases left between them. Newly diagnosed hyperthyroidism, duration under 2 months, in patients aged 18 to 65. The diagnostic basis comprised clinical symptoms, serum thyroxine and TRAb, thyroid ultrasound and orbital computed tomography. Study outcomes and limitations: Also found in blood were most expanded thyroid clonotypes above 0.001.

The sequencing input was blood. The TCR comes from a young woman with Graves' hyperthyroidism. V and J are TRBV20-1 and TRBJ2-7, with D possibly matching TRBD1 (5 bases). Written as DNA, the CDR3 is TGCAGTGCTAGAGATCCAAGGGCCGGCACAGGGCAGTACTTC. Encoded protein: CSARDPRAGTGQYF.